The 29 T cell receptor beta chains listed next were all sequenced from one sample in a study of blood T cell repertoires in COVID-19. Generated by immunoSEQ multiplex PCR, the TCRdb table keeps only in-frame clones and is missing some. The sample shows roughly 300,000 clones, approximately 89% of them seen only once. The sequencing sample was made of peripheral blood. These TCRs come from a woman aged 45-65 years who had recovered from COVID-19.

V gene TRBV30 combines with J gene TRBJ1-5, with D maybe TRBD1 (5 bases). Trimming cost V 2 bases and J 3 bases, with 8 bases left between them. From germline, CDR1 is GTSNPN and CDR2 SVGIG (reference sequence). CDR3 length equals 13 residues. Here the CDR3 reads CAWSTQANQPQHF. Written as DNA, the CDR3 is TGTGCCTGGAGTACACAGGCCAATCAGCCCCAGCATTTT.

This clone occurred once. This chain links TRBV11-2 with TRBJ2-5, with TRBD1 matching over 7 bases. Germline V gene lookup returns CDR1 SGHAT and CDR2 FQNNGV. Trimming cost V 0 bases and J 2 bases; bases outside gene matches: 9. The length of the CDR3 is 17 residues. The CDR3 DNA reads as TGTGCCAGCAGCTTAGATCCCCCAGGGGGACCACAAGAGACCCAGTACTTC. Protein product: CASSLDPPGGPQETQYF. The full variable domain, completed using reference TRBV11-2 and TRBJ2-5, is EAGVAQSPRYKIIEKRQSVAFWCNPISGHATLYWYQQILGQGPKLLIQFQNNGVVDDSQLPKDRFSAERLKGVDSTLKIQPAKLEDSAVYLCASSLDPPGGPQETQYFGPGTRLLVL.

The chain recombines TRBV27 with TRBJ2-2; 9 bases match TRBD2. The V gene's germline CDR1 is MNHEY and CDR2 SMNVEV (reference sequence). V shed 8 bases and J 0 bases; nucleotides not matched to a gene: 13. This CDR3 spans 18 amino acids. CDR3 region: CASGHRLSGGTNTGELFF. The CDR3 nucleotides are TGTGCCAGCGGCCACCGACTCAGCGGGGGGACGAACACCGGGGAGCTGTTTTTT.

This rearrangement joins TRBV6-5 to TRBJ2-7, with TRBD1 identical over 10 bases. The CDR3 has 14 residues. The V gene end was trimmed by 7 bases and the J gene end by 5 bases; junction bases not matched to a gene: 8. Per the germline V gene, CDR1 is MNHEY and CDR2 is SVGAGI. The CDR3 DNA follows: TGTGCCAGCACCGGCCCCGGGACAGGGGACGAGCAGTACTTC. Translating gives CASTGPGTGDEQYF.

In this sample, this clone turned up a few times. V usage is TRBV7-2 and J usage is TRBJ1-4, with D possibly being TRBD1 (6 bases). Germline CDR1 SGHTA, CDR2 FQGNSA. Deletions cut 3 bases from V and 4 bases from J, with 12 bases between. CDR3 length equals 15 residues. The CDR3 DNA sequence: TGTGCCAGCAGCTTGCAGGGGTCTCATAATGAAAAACTGTTTTTT. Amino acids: CASSLQGSHNEKLFF.

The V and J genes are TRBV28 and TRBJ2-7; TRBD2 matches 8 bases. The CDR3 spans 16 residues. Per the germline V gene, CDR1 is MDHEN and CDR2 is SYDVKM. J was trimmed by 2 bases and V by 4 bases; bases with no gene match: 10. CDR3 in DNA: TGTGCCAGCAGTTCTTTTAGCGGGGCTAATACCTACGAGCAGTACTTC. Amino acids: CASSSFSGANTYEQYF. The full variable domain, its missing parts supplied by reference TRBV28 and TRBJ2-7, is DVKVTQSSRYLVKRTGEKVFLECVQDMDHENMFWYRQDPGLGLRLIYFSYDVKMKEKGDIPEGYSVSREKKERFSLILESASTNQTSMYLCASSSFSGANTYEQYFGPGTRLTVT.

The DNA of the CDR3 is TGTGCCAGCAGCTTATCAGCGGGGGGCCAAGAGACCCAGTACTTC. Translating it yields CASSLSAGGQETQYF. V is TRBV7-2 and J is TRBJ2-5; 9 bases are a match to TRBD2. V lost 2 bases and J lost 1; bases outside the gene matches: 2. The CDR3 is 15 residues long. Germline V CDR1 and CDR2: SGHTA, FQGNSA. The entire variable domain, with the rest obtained from reference TRBV7-2 and TRBJ2-5, is as follows: GAGVSQSPSNKVTEKGKDVELRCDPISGHTALYWYRQSLGQGLEFLIYFQGNSAPDKSGLPSDRFSAERTGGSVSTLTIQRTQQEDSAVYLCASSLSAGGQETQYFGPGTRLLVL.

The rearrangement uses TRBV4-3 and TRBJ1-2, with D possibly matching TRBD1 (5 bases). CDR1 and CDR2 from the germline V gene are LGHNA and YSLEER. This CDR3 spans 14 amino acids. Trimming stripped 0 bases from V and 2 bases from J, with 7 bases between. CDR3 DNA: TGCGCCAGCAGCCAAGATTCAGGGAACTATGGCTACACCTTC. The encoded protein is CASSQDSGNYGYTF.

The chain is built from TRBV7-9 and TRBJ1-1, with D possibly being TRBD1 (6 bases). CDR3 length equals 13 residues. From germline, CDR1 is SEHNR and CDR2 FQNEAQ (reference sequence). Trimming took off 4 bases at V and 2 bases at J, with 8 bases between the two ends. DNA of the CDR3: TGTGCCAGCAGCTCGACAGGAAACACTGAAGCTTTCTTT. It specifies CASSSTGNTEAFF.

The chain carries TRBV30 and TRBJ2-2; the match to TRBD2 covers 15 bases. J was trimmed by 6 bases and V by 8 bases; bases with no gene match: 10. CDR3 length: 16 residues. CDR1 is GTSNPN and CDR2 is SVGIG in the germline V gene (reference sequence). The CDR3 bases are TGTGCCGGCCGGACTAGCGGGAGGGGCTTCGCCGGGGAGCTGTTTTTT. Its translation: CAGRTSGRGFAGELFF.

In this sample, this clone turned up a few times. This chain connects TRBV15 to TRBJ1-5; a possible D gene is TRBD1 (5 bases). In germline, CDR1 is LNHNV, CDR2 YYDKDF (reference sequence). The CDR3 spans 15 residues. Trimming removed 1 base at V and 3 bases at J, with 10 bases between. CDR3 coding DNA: TGTGCCACCAGCAGAGGTTTAGGGGCCAATCAGCCCCAGCATTTT. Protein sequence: CATSRGLGANQPQHF.

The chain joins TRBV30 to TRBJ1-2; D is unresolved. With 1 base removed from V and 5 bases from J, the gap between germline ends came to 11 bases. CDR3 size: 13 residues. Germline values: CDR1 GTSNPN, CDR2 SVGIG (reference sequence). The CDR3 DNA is TGTGCCTGGAGTGACCAGGCGAGTTATGGCTACACCTTC. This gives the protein CAWSDQASYGYTF.

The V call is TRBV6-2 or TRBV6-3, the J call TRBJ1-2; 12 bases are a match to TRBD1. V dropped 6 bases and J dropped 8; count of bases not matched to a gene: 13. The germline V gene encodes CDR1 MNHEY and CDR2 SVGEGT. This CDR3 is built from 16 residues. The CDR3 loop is CASSAPGTGGSRGYTF. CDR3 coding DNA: TGTGCCAGCAGCGCGCCGGGGACAGGGGGCTCCCGAGGCTACACCTTC.

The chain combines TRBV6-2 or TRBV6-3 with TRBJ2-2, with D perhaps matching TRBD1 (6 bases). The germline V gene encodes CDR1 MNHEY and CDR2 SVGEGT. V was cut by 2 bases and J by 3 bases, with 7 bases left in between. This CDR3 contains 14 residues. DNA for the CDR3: TGTGCCAGCAGTTACCACAGGGACACCGGGGAGCTGTTTTTT. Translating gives CASSYHRDTGELFF.

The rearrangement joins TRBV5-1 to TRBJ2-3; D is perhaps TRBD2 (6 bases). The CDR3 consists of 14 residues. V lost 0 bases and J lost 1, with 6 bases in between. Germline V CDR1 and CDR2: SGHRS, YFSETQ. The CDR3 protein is CASSLGGGTDTQYF. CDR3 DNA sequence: TGCGCCAGCAGCTTGGGCGGGGGCACAGATACGCAGTATTTT.

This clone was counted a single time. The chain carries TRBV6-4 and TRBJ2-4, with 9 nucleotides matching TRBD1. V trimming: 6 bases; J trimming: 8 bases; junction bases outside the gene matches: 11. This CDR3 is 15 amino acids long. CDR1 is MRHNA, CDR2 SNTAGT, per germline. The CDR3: CASSPSGTGRDIQYF. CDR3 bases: TGTGCCAGCAGCCCTTCCGGGACAGGGAGAGACATTCAGTACTTC.

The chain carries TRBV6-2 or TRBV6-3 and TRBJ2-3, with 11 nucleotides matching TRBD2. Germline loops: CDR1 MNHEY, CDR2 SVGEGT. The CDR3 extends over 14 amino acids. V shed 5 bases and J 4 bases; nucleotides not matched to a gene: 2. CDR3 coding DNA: TGTGCCAGCAGTGTAGCGGGAGGGCCAGATACGCAGTATTTT. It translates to CASSVAGGPDTQYF.

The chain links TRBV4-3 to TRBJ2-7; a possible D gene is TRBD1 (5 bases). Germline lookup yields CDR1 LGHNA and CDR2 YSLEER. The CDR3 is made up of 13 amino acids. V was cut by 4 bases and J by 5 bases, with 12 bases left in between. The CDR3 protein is CASSLQGMNEQYF. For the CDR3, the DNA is TGCGCCAGCAGCCTCCAGGGTATGAACGAGCAGTACTTC.

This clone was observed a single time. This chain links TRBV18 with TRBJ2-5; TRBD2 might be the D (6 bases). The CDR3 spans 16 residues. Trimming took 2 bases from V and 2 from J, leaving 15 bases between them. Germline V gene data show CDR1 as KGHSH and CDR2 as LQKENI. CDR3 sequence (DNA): TGTGCCAGCTCACCAACCTACGGGGACTTACAAGAGACCCAGTACTTC. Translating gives CASSPTYGDLQETQYF.

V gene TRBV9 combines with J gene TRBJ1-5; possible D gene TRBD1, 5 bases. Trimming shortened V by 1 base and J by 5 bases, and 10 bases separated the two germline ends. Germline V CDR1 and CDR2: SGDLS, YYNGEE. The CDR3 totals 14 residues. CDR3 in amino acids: CASSVNGGDQPQHF. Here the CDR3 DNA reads TGTGCCAGCAGCGTAAACGGGGGGGATCAGCCCCAGCATTTT.

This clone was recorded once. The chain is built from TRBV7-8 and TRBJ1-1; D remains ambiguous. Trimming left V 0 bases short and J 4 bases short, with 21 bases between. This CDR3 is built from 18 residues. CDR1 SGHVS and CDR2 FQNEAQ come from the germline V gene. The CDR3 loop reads CASSLASGKREKGTEAFF. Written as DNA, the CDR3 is TGTGCCAGCAGCTTAGCATCCGGGAAGCGGGAGAAAGGCACTGAAGCTTTCTTT.

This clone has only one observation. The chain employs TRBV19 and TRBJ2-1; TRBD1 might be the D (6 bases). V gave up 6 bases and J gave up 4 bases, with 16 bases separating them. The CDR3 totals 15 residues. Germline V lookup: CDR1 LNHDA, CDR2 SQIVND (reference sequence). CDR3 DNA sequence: TGTGCCAGTAGCCCCCGGGACACATCTTACAATGAGCAGTTCTTC. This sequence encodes CASSPRDTSYNEQFF. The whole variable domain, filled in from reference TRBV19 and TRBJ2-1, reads DGGITQSPKYLFRKEGQNVTLSCEQNLNHDAMYWYRQDPGQGLRLIYYSQIVNDFQKGDIAEGYSVSREKKESFPLTVTSAQKNPTAFYLCASSPRDTSYNEQFFGPGTRLTVL.

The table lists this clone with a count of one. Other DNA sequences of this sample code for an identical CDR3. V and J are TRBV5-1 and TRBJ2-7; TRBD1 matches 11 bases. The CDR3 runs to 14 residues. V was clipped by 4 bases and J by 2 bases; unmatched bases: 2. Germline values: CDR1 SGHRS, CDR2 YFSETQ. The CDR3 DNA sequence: TGCGCCAGCAGCCCGGGACAGGGGGCCTACGAGCAGTACTTC. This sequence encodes CASSPGQGAYEQYF. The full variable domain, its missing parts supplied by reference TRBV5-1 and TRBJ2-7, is KAGVTQTPRYLIKTRGQQVTLSCSPISGHRSVSWYQQTPGQGLQFLFEYFSETQRNKGNFPGRFSGRQFSNSRSEMNVSTLELGDSALYLCASSPGQGAYEQYFGPGTRLTVT.

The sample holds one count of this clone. Here the CDR3 DNA reads TGTGCCAGCAGCTTGGTTGGGGCGAGAAACACTGAAGCTTTCTTT. It codes for CASSLVGARNTEAFF. V gene TRBV5-6 combines with J gene TRBJ1-1; D may be TRBD1 (5 bases). The germline CDR1 and CDR2 sequences are SGHDT and YYEEEE. V was trimmed by 0 bases and J by 2 bases, leaving 11 bases between them. The CDR3 extends over 15 amino acids.

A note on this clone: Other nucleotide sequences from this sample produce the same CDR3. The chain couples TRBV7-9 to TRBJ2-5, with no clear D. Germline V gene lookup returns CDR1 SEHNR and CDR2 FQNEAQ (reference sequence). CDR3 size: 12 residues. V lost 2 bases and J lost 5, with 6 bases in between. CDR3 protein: CASSLIGETQYF. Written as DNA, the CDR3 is TGTGCCAGCAGCTTAATCGGTGAGACCCAGTACTTC.

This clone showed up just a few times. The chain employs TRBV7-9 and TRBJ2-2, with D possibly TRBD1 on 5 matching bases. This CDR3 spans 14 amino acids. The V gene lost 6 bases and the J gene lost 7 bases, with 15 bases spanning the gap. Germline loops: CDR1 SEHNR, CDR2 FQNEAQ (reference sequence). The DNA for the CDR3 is TGTGCCAGCAGTTATACCGGGCAGGGCGGGGAGCTGTTTTTT. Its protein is CASSYTGQGGELFF.

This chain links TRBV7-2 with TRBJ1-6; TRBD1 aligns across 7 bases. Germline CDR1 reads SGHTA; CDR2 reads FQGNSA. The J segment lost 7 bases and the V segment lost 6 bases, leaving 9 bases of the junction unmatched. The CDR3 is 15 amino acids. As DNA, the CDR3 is TGTGCCAGCAGACCCGGGACAGTGGGCAATTCACCCCTCCACTTT. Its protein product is CASRPGTVGNSPLHF.

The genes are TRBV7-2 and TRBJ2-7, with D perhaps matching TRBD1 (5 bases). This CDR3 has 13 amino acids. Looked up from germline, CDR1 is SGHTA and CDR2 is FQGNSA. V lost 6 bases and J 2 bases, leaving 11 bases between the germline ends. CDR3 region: CASRDTYTYEQYF. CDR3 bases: TGTGCCAGCAGGGACACTTATACCTACGAGCAGTACTTC.

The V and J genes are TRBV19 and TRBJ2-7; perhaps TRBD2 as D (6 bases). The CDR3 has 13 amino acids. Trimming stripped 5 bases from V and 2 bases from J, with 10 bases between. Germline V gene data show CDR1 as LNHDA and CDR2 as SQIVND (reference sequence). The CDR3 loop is CASSPGDPYEQYF. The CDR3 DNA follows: TGTGCCAGTAGTCCGGGGGACCCCTACGAGCAGTACTTC. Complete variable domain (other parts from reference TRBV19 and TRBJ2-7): DGGITQSPKYLFRKEGQNVTLSCEQNLNHDAMYWYRQDPGQGLRLIYYSQIVNDFQKGDIAEGYSVSREKKESFPLTVTSAQKNPTAFYLCASSPGDPYEQYFGPGTRLTVT.